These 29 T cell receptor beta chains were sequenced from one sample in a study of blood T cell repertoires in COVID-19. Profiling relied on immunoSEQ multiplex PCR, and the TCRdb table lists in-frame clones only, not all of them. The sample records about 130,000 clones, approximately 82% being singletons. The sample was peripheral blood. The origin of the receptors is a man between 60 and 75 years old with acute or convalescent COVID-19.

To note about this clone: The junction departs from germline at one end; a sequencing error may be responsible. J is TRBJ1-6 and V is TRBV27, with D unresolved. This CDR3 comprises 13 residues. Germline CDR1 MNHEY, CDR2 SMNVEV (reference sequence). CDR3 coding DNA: TGTGCCAGCAGTACAGTCTATGATTCACCCCTCCACTTT. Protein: CASSTVYDSPLHF.

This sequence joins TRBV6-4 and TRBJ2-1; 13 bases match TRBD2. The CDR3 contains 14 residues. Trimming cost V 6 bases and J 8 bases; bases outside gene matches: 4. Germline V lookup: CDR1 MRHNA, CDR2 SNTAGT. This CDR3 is CASRRTSGSYEQFF. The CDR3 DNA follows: TGTGCCAGCAGAAGGACTAGCGGGAGCTATGAGCAGTTCTTC.

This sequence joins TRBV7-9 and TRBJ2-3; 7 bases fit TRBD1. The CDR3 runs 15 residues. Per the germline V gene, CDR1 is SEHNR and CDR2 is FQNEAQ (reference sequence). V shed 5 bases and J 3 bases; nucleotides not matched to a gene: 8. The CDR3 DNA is TGTGCCAGCAGCCCCCGACAGGGCCAGACAGATACGCAGTATTTT. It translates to CASSPRQGQTDTQYF.

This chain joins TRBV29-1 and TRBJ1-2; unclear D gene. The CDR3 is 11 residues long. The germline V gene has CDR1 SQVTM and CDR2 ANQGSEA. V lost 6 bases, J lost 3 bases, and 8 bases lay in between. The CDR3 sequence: CSVSRDYGYTF. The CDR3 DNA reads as TGCAGCGTCTCGAGGGACTATGGCTACACCTTC.

In DNA, the CDR3 is TGTGCCAGCAGCCAAGATGTACTAGCGGGAGCCTATACGCAGTATTTT. This translates into CASSQDVLAGAYTQYF. This rearrangement joins TRBV14 to TRBJ2-3, with 11 bases identical to TRBD2. Germline CDR1 is SGHDN and CDR2 is FVKESK. This CDR3 region has 16 residues. Trimming at V came to 0 bases and at J to 7 bases, leaving 6 bases not matched to a gene. Using reference TRBV14 and TRBJ2-3 for the parts outside the CDR3, the full variable domain is EAGVTQFPSHSVIEKGQTVTLRCDPISGHDNLYWYRRVMGKEIKFLLHFVKESKQDESGMPNNRFLAERTGGTYSTLKVQPAELEDSGVYFCASSQDVLAGAYTQYFGPGTRLTVL.

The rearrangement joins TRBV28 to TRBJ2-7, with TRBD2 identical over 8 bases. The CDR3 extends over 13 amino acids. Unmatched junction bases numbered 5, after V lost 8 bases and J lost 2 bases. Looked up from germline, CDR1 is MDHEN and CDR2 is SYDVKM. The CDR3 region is CASGGGGTYEQYF. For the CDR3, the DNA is TGTGCCAGCGGTGGCGGGGGGACCTACGAGCAGTACTTC. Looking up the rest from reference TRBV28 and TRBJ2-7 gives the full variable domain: DVKVTQSSRYLVKRTGEKVFLECVQDMDHENMFWYRQDPGLGLRLIYFSYDVKMKEKGDIPEGYSVSREKKERFSLILESASTNQTSMYLCASGGGGTYEQYFGPGTRLTVT.

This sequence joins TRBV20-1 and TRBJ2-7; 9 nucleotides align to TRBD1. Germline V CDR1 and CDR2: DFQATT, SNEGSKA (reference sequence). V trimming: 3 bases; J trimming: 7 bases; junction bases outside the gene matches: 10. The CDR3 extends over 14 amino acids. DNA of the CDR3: TGCAGTGCTAGTCGCGGGGACAGGGCCGGAGAGCAGTACTTC. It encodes CSASRGDRAGEQYF.

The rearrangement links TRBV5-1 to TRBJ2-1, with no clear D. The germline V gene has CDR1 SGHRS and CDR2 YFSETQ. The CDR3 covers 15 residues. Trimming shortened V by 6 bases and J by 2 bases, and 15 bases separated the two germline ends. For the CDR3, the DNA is TGCGCCAGCACGATCTCCCCAGGCGCCTACAATGAGCAGTTCTTC. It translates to CASTISPGAYNEQFF.

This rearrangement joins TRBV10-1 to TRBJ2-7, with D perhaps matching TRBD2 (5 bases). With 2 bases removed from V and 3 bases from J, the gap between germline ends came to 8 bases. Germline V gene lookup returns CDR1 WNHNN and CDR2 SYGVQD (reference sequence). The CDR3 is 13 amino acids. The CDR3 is CASSESRGYEQYF. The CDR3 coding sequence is TGCGCCAGCAGTGAGAGTCGGGGCTACGAGCAGTACTTC.

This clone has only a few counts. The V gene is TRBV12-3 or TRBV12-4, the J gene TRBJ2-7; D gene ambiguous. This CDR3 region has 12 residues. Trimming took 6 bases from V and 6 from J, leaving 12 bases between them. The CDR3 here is CASSKRLPEQYF. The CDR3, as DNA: TGTGCCAGCAGCAAAAGACTTCCCGAGCAGTACTTC.

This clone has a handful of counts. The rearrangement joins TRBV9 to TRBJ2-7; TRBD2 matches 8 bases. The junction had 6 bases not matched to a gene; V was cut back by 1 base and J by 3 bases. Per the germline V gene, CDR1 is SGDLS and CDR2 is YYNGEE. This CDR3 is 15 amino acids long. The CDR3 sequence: CASSVSPAGDYEQYF. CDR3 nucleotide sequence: TGTGCCAGCAGCGTAAGCCCAGCGGGAGACTACGAGCAGTACTTC.

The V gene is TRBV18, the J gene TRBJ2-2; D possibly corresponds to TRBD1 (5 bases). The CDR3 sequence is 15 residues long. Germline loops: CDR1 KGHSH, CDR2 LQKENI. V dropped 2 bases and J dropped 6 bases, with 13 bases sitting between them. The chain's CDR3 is CASSPNRDSAGELFF. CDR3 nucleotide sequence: TGTGCCAGCTCACCAAATCGAGACAGCGCCGGGGAGCTGTTTTTT.

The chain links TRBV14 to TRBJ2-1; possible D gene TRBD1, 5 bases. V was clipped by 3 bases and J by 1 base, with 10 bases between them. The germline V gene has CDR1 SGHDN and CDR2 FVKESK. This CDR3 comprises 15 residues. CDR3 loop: CASSHWPGSYNEQFF. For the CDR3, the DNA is TGTGCCAGCAGCCATTGGCCAGGGTCCTACAATGAGCAGTTCTTC.

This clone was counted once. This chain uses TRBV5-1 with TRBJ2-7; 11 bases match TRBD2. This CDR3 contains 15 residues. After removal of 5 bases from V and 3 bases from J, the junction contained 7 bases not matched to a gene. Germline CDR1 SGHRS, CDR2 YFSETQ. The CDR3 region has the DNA TGCGCCAGCAGACGGACTAGCGGGCTTATCTACGAGCAGTACTTC. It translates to CASRRTSGLIYEQYF.

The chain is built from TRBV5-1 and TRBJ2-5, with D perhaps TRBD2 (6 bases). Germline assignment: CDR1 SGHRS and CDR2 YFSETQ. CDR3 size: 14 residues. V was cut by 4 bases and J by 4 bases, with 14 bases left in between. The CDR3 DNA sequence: TGCGCCAGCAGCGAACCTAGCGTAACAGAGACCCAGTACTTC. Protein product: CASSEPSVTETQYF.

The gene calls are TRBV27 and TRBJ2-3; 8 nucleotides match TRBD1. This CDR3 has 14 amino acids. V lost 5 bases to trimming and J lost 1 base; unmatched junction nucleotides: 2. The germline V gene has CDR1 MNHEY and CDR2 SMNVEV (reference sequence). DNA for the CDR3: TGTGCCAGCAGTGGACAGGGAGGCACAGATACGCAGTATTTT. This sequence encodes CASSGQGGTDTQYF.

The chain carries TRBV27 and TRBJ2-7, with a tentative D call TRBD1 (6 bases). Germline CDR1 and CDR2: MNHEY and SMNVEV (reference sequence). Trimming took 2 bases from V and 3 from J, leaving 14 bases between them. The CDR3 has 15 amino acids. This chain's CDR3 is CASSLGTGRLYEQYF. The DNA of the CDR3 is TGTGCCAGCAGTTTAGGAACAGGGAGACTCTACGAGCAGTACTTC.

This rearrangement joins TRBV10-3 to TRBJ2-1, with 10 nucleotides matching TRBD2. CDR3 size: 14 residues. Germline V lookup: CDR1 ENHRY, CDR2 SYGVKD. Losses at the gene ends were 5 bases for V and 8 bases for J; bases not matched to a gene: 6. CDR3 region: CAISRLAGVDEQFF. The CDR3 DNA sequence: TGTGCCATCAGTCGGCTAGCGGGAGTCGATGAGCAGTTCTTC.

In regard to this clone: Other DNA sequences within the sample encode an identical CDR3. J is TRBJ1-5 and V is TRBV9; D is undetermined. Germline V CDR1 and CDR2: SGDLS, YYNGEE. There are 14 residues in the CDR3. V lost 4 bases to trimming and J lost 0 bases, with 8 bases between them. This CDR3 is CASSPGYSNQPQHF. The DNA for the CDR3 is TGTGCCAGCAGCCCGGGGTATAGCAATCAGCCCCAGCATTTT.

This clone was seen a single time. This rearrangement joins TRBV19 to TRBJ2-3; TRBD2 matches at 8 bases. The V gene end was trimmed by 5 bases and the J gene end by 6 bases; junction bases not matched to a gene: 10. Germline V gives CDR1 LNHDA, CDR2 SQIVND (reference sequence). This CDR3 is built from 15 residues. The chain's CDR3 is CASSGPRLAGDTQYF. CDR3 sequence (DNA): TGTGCCAGTAGTGGGCCCCGGCTAGCGGGCGATACGCAGTATTTT.

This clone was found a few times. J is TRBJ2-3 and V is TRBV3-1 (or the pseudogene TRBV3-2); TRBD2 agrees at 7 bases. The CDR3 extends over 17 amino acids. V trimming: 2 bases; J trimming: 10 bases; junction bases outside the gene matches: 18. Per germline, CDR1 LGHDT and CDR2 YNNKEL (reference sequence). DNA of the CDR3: TGTGCCAGCAGCCAATACCGGACTAGTAGCGCAGGATTTCCGCAGTATTTT. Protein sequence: CASSQYRTSSAGFPQYF.

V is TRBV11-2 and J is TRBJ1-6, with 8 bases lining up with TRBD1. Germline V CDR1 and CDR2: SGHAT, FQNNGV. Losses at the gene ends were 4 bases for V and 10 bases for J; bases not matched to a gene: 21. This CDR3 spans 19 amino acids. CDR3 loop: CASSWGAGGPGSGNSPLHF. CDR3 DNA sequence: TGTGCCAGCAGCTGGGGGGCAGGGGGCCCGGGTAGTGGTAACTCACCCCTCCACTTT.

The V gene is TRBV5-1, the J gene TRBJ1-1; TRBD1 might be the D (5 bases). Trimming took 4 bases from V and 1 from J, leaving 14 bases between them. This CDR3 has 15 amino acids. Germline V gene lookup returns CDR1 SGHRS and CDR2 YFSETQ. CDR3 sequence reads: CASSIMGLQNTEAFF. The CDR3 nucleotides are TGCGCCAGCAGCATAATGGGACTCCAGAACACTGAAGCTTTCTTT.

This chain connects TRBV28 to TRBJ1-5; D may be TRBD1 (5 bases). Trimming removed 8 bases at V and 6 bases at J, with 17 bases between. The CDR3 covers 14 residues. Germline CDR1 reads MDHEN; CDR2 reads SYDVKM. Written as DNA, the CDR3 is TGTGCCAGCGGAACAAGGGGAAGAGGTCAGCCCCAGCATTTT. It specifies CASGTRGRGQPQHF.

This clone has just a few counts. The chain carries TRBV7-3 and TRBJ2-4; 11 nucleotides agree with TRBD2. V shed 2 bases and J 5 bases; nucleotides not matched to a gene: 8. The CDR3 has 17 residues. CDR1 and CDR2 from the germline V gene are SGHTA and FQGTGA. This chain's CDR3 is CASSLGTSGSPENIQYF. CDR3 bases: TGTGCCAGCAGCTTAGGGACTAGCGGAAGTCCGGAAAACATTCAGTACTTC.

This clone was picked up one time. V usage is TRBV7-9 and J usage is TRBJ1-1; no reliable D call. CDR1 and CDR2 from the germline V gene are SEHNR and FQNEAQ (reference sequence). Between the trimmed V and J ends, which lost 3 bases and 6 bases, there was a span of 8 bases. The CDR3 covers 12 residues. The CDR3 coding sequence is TGTGCCAGCAGCTTGTACGGGTCTGAAGCTTTCTTT. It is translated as CASSLYGSEAFF.

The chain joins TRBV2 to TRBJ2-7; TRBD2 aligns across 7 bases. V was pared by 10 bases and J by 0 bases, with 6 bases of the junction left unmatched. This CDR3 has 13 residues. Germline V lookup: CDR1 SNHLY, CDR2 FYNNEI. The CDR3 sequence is CATGGGSSYEQYF. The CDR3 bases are TGTGCCACCGGCGGGGGAAGCTCCTACGAGCAGTACTTC.

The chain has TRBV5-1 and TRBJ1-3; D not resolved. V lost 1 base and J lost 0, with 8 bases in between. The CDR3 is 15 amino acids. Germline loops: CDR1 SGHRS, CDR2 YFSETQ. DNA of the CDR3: TGCGCCAGCAGCTTGAACGGAGGCTCTGGAAACACCATATATTTT. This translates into CASSLNGGSGNTIYF.

This CDR3 reads CASSSGTSGRAAGTDTQYF. CDR3 DNA: TGTGCCAGCAGCAGCGGGACTAGCGGGAGGGCCGCGGGGACAGATACGCAGTATTTT. The V call is TRBV5-4, the J call TRBJ2-3; TRBD2 matches 16 bases. Germline V CDR1 and CDR2: SGHNT, YYREEE (reference sequence). The CDR3 has 19 residues. Germline trimming cut 4 bases from V and 3 bases from J; bases unmatched to any gene: 11.